The TCR beta chain described here comes from a study of T cell responses to AZD1222 COVID-19 vaccine. Some clones are missing from TCRdb's copy, which holds only in-frame ones; the method was immunoSEQ multiplex PCR. The data show tens of thousands of clones, approximately 85% seen once. This clone was seen a few times. The source material was peripheral blood, sampled on day 0 of AZD1222 vaccination. The source is an adult in good health.

The CDR3, as DNA: TGTGCCAGCAGCGGAACCCGAGGGGAGGGACTAGCGGGGGGCCACCGCTACAATGAGCAGTTCTTC. This translates into CASSGTRGEGLAGGHRYNEQFF. The rearrangement links TRBV9 to TRBJ2-1; 15 bases map to TRBD2. Trimming cost V 3 bases and J 3 bases; bases outside gene matches: 19. CDR1 and CDR2 from the germline V gene are SGDLS and YYNGEE. This CDR3 is 22 amino acids long.